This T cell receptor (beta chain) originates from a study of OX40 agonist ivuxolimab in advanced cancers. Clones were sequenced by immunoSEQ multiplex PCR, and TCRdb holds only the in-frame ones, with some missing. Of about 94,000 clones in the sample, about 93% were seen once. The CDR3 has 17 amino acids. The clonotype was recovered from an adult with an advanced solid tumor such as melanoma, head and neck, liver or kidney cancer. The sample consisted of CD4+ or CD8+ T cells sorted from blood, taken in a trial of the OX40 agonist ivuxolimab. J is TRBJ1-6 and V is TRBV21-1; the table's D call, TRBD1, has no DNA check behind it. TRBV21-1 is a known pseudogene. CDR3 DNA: TGTGCCAGCAGCAAACGGCCGAGGACAAGATATAATTCACCCCTCCACTTT. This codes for CASSKRPRTRYNSPLHF.